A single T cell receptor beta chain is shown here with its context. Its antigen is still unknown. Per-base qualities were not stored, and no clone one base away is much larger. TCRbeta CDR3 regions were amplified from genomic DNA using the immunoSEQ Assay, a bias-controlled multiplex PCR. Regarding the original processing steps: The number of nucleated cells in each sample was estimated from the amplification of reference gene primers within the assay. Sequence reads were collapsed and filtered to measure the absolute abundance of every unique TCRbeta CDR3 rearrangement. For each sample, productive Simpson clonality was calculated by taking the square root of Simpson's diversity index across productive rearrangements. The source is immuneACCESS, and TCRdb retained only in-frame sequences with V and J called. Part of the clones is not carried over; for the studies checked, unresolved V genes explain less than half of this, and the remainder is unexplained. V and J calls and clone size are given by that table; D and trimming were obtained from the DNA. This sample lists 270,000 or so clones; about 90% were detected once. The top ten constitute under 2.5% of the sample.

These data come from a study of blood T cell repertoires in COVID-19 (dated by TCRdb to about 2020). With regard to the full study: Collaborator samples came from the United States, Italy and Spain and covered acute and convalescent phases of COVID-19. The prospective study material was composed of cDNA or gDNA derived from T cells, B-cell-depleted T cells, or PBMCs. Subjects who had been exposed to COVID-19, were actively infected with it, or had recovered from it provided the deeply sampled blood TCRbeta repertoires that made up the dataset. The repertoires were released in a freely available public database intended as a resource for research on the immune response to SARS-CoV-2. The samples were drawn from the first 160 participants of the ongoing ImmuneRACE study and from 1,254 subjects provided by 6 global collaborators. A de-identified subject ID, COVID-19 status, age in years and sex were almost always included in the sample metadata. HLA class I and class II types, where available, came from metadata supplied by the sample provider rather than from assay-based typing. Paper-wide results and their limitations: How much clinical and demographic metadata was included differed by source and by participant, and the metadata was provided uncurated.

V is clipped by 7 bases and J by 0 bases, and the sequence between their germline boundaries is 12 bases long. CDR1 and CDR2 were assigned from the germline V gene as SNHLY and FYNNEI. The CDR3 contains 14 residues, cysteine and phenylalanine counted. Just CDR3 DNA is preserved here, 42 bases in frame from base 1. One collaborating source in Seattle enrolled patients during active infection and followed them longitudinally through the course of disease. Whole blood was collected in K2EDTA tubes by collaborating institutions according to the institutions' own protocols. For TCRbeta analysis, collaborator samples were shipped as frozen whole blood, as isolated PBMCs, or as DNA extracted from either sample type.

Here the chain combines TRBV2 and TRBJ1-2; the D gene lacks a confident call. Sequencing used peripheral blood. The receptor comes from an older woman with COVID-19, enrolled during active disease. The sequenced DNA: TGTGCCAGCATGGAGAGGAGGACTAACTATGGCTACACCTTC. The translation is CASMERRTNYGYTF.